This T cell receptor beta chain stems from a study of blood T cell repertoires in COVID-19. About the study: Acute and convalescent COVID-19 samples came from the United States, Italy and Spain. Sources were T cells, B-cell-depleted T cells, or PBMCs; the material itself was cDNA or gDNA.

The CDR3 runs to 18 residues. The V segment lost 6 bases and the J segment 0 bases; nucleotides outside the gene matches: 10. CDR1 is SGHNT, CDR2 YYREEE, per germline (reference sequence). Original handling: Counts of nucleated cells, estimated from reference gene primer amplification, were obtained. Some clones are missing from TCRdb's copy, which holds only in-frame ones; the method was immunoSEQ multiplex PCR. From that table come the V and J calls and clone size; the DNA was used to work out D and trimming. The table records approximately 100,000 clones, approximately 81% of them present only once.

The V and J genes are TRBV5-4 and TRBJ1-3; 12 bases fit TRBD1. This receptor was obtained from a woman aged 70-85 years with active or convalescent COVID-19. The sequenced sample was peripheral blood. CDR3 in DNA: TGTGCCAGCACCTCGGGGGGACAGGGGGCCGTCTCTGGAAACACCATATATTTT. Its protein is CASTSGGQGAVSGNTIYF.